The clone carrying this T cell receptor (beta chain) was observed a few times. The sample belongs to a study of cytomegalovirus exposure and HLA in healthy donors. Both 60 Vbeta primers and 13 Jbeta primers went into the PCR. Method: immunoSEQ multiplex PCR; TCRdb's copy keeps in-frame clones and lacks some. The table includes about 130,000 clones, over 70% detected once. The CDR3 has 17 residues. In germline, CDR1 is KGHSY, CDR2 FQNENV. V was clipped by 4 bases and J by 0 bases, with 15 bases between them. The chain has TRBV16 and TRBJ2-2, with D unresolved. This receptor was identified in a female donor in good health and CMV-seronegative. The sample taken for sequencing was PBMCs. CDR3 nucleotides: TGTGCCAGCAGCCTCCTCCGCACTTCCGCGAACACCGGGGAGCTGTTTTTT. Protein: CASSLLRTSANTGELFF.